What follows are 7 T cell receptor beta chains derived from one specimen sequenced in a study of blood T cell repertoires in COVID-19. Profiled with immunoSEQ multiplex PCR; TCRdb holds only in-frame clones, not every one. The sample has approximately 92,000 clones; less than 75% are singletons. Sequenced sample: peripheral blood. These receptors originate from a woman aged 60-75 years in a cohort sampled during active or convalescent COVID-19.

This clone was observed once. This CDR3 is CASSISPDGVRTDTQYF. In nucleotides, the CDR3 is TGTGCCAGTAGTATATCCCCGGACGGGGTAAGGACAGATACGCAGTATTTT. The rearrangement uses TRBV19 and TRBJ2-3; possibly TRBD2 for D (5 bases). Germline CDR1 reads LNHDA; CDR2 reads SQIVND (reference sequence). The CDR3 has 17 residues. The V and J ends lost 2 bases and 3 bases respectively, with 18 bases between them.

This chain uses TRBV11-1 with TRBJ2-5; 9 bases align to TRBD2. Germline V gene sequence: CDR1 SGHAT, CDR2 FQDESV (reference sequence). The CDR3 covers 16 residues. Trimming at V came to 0 bases and at J to 7 bases, leaving 9 bases not matched to a gene. The CDR3 loop is CASSLAGRGGLRTQYF. CDR3 in DNA: TGTGCCAGCAGCTTAGCAGGGCGGGGGGGCCTGCGGACCCAGTACTTC.

The V gene is TRBV6-5, the J gene TRBJ1-1, with TRBD1 matching 8 bases. The CDR3 is made up of 12 amino acids. The trim removed 7 bases at V and 9 bases at J, leaving 7 bases unmatched. Germline V gives CDR1 MNHEY, CDR2 SVGAGI. As DNA, the CDR3 is TGTGCCAGCAACTGGGCAGGGGGCAAAGCTTTCTTT. Amino acid sequence: CASNWAGGKAFF.

The rearrangement uses TRBV6-5 and TRBJ1-1, with a weak D call TRBD1 (6 bases). Per germline, CDR1 MNHEY and CDR2 SVGAGI. This CDR3 has 13 amino acids. The V and J ends lost 7 bases and 5 bases respectively, with 14 bases between them. The CDR3 reads CASMRTAWTEAFF. The CDR3 bases are TGTGCCAGCATGAGGACAGCCTGGACTGAAGCTTTCTTT.

The chain has TRBV20-1 and TRBJ1-2; D is possibly TRBD1 (6 bases). The CDR3 is made up of 11 amino acids. Trimming removed 6 bases at V and 6 bases at J, with 11 bases between. CDR1 and CDR2 (germline): DFQATT, SNEGSKA (reference sequence). CDR3 residues: CSALTGDGYTF. CDR3 coding DNA: TGCAGTGCCCTGACAGGCGATGGCTACACCTTC.

The chain couples TRBV4-2 to TRBJ1-5; possible D gene TRBD1, 6 bases. Germline assignment: CDR1 LGHNA and CDR2 YNFKEQ. The CDR3 extends over 12 amino acids. V lost 8 bases and J 6 bases, leaving 11 bases between the germline ends. The CDR3 bases are TGTGCCAGCGGGGGGGGCGGTCAGCCCCAGCATTTT. Translating gives CASGGGGQPQHF.

The chain has TRBV13 and TRBJ1-4; TRBD1 matches 11 bases. Germline V gives CDR1 PRHDT, CDR2 FYEKMQ (reference sequence). The CDR3 has 15 residues. V lost 4 bases, J lost 7 bases, and 5 bases stayed unmatched. CDR3 protein: CASSSRGTGGEKLFF. CDR3 DNA sequence: TGTGCCAGCAGCTCGAGGGGGACAGGGGGTGAAAAACTGTTTTTT.